This TCR beta chain was found in a study of blood T cell repertoires in COVID-19. In the study overall: T cells, B-cell-depleted T cells, or PBMCs supplied cDNA or gDNA.

Assay used: immunoSEQ multiplex PCR; TCRdb lists only in-frame clones, some missing. Found here are hundreds of thousands of clones, 80% to 90% of them singletons; the top ten hold around 5.4%. The sequenced sample was peripheral blood. The origin of this receptor is an elderly man with acute or convalescent COVID-19.

DNA of the CDR3: TGCGCCAGCAGACAGGGGGCGGGGGAGACCCAGTACTTC. It codes for CASRQGAGETQYF. The genes are TRBV10-2 and TRBJ2-5; 9 nucleotides line up with TRBD1. Per the germline V gene, CDR1 is WSHSY and CDR2 is SAAADI. This CDR3 is 13 amino acids long. V trimming: 6 bases; J trimming: 5 bases; junction bases outside the gene matches: 4.